Presented here are 18 T cell receptor beta chains from one specimen sequenced in a study of shared clonotypes between healthy human individuals. The naive CD8 population came from CD45RO-negative cells selected for CCR7, without terminally differentiated effector memory CD45RA+ cells. The repertoire was sequenced with immunoSEQ multiplex PCR; TCRdb's copy has only in-frame clones and lacks some. The sample shows 2 million or so clones, about 94% of them seen only once. The sequencing input was naive CD8+ T cells sorted from blood. These TCRs come from a man aged 18 to 30 in good health.

The chain uses TRBV11-3 and TRBJ2-3; unclear D gene. V shed 5 bases and J shed 0 bases, with 18 bases lying between them. CDR3 length: 17 residues. Germline CDR1 and CDR2: SGHNT and YENEEA. CDR3 nucleotides: TGTGCCAGCAGCCCCAGTTCACCAGTTCTAAGCACAGATACGCAGTATTTT. This gives the protein CASSPSSPVLSTDTQYF. Full variable domain (outside the CDR3, taken from reference TRBV11-3 and TRBJ2-3): EAGVVQSPRYKIIEKKQPVAFWCNPISGHNTLYWYLQNLGQGPELLIRYENEEAVDDSQLPKDRFSAERLKGVDSTLKIQPAELGDSAVYLCASSPSSPVLSTDTQYFGPGTRLTVL.

This clone was observed a single time. V usage is TRBV7-9 and J usage is TRBJ2-2; 8 positions match TRBD2. The V gene's germline CDR1 is SEHNR and CDR2 FQNEAQ (reference sequence). J gave up 2 bases and V 7 bases, and 6 bases lay outside the gene matches. The CDR3 totals 15 residues. CDR3 DNA sequence: TGTGCCAGCACCGTTAGCGGGGATAACACCGGGGAGCTGTTTTTT. The encoded protein is CASTVSGDNTGELFF.

This chain's CDR3 is CASTFDGANVLTF. CDR3 DNA sequence: TGTGCCAGCACCTTTGACGGGGCCAACGTCCTGACTTTC. V usage is TRBV5-6 and J usage is TRBJ2-6; no clear D. Germline lookup yields CDR1 SGHDT and CDR2 YYEEEE. CDR3 length: 13 amino acids. The V end lost 6 bases, the J end lost 4 bases, and 8 bases lay between the germline ends.

The rearrangement joins TRBV5-6 to TRBJ2-7; 11 bases are shared with TRBD1. Germline CDR1 is SGHDT and CDR2 is YYEEEE. The CDR3 is 16 amino acids. J lost 2 bases, V lost 1 base, and 5 bases had no gene match. Here the CDR3 reads CASSLPPGQGAYEQYF. In DNA form, the CDR3 reads TGTGCCAGCAGCTTGCCTCCGGGACAGGGGGCCTACGAGCAGTACTTC. Supplemented by reference TRBV5-6 and TRBJ2-7, the full variable domain reads DAGVTQSPTHLIKTRGQQVTLRCSPKSGHDTVSWYQQALGQGPQFIFQYYEEEERQRGNFPDRFSGHQFPNYSSELNVNALLLGDSALYLCASSLPPGQGAYEQYFGPGTRLTVT.

Comment on this clone: The same CDR3 can be traced to other DNA sequences in this sample. This chain links TRBV28 with TRBJ1-1; D unclear. CDR3 length: 14 amino acids. The ends were cut back, 3 bases at V and 2 bases at J, with 10 bases in the middle. Germline CDR1 MDHEN, CDR2 SYDVKM. CDR3 sequence reads: CASSFRGRNTEAFF. In DNA, the CDR3 is TGTGCCAGCAGTTTCCGAGGGCGTAACACTGAAGCTTTCTTT. Supplemented by reference TRBV28 and TRBJ1-1, the full variable domain reads DVKVTQSSRYLVKRTGEKVFLECVQDMDHENMFWYRQDPGLGLRLIYFSYDVKMKEKGDIPEGYSVSREKKERFSLILESASTNQTSMYLCASSFRGRNTEAFFGQGTRLTVV.

The CDR3 loop is CASSYLWTGELFF. The CDR3 DNA is TGTGCCAGCAGTTACCTGTGGACCGGGGAGCTGTTTTTT. This chain uses TRBV6-6 with TRBJ2-2; D gene unclear. This CDR3 is 13 amino acids long. Between the trimmed V and J ends, which lost 2 bases and 5 bases, there was a span of 6 bases. CDR1 is MNHNY and CDR2 is SVGAGI in the germline V gene (reference sequence).

This clone was counted once. This chain connects TRBV10-2 to TRBJ1-2, with TRBD1 matching over 8 bases. The germline gives CDR1 WSHSY, CDR2 SAAADI. V lost 6 bases and J lost 2; bases outside the gene matches: 8. CDR3 length: 15 residues. This CDR3 is CASRGEQGENYGYTF. In DNA form, the CDR3 reads TGCGCCAGCAGGGGCGAACAGGGGGAAAACTATGGCTACACCTTC.

The CDR3 loop reads CASSFRLGGQETQYF. The CDR3 DNA is TGTGCCAGCAGCTTTCGGCTGGGGGGGCAAGAGACCCAGTACTTC. This chain links TRBV7-9 with TRBJ2-5; 7 bases map to TRBD2. This CDR3 has 15 residues. Germline-derived CDR1 and CDR2 are SEHNR and FQNEAQ (reference sequence). The ends lost 3 bases at V and 2 bases at J; junction bases unmatched: 6.

A note on this clone: The sample carries other DNA sequences with the same CDR3. The chain combines TRBV27 with TRBJ1-1; D gene unclear. The V end was cut by 2 bases, the J end by 3 bases, with 7 bases between. In germline, CDR1 is MNHEY, CDR2 SMNVEV (reference sequence). This CDR3 contains 13 residues. In nucleotides, the CDR3 is TGTGCCAGCAGTTTAGGCAGTTACACTGAAGCTTTCTTT. As protein: CASSLGSYTEAFF.

This chain links TRBV7-8 with TRBJ1-5; D gene uncertain. The V end lost 1 base, the J end lost 0 bases, and 7 bases lay between the germline ends. The CDR3 has 15 residues. Germline V lookup: CDR1 SGHVS, CDR2 FQNEAQ. The CDR3 spells CASSLVSDSNQPQHF. CDR3 nucleotides: TGTGCCAGCAGCTTAGTAAGCGATAGCAATCAGCCCCAGCATTTT.

The chain couples TRBV21-1 to TRBJ2-7. TRBV21-1 corresponds to a pseudogene. CDR3 length: 16 residues. Here the CDR3 DNA reads TGTGCCAGCAGCAAAGGGGACGACGGCAGACTCTACGAGCAGTACTTC. Amino acid sequence: CASSKGDDGRLYEQYF.

This chain links TRBV19 with TRBJ2-7, with 9 nucleotides matching TRBD1. V shed 3 bases, J shed 5 bases, and the junction held 8 bases outside the gene matches. Looked up from germline, CDR1 is LNHDA and CDR2 is SQIVND (reference sequence). The CDR3 is 15 residues long. CDR3 sequence (DNA): TGTGCCAGTAGTATGGTAGGGACAGGGTTCGACGAGCAGTACTTC. This sequence encodes CASSMVGTGFDEQYF. Using reference TRBV19 and TRBJ2-7 for the parts outside the CDR3, the full variable domain is DGGITQSPKYLFRKEGQNVTLSCEQNLNHDAMYWYRQDPGQGLRLIYYSQIVNDFQKGDIAEGYSVSREKKESFPLTVTSAQKNPTAFYLCASSMVGTGFDEQYFGPGTRLTVT.

The genes are TRBV27 and TRBJ1-1, with TRBD1 matching over 7 bases. Unmatched junction bases numbered 10, after V lost 6 bases and J lost 3 bases. CDR1 is MNHEY, CDR2 SMNVEV, per germline (reference sequence). The CDR3 is 15 amino acids. In nucleotides, the CDR3 is TGTGCCAGCAGAGCGGGACAGTTTATCCACACTGAAGCTTTCTTT. Residues: CASRAGQFIHTEAFF.

The V gene is TRBV27, the J gene TRBJ1-6; the D gene is possibly TRBD1 (5 bases). Germline V gives CDR1 MNHEY, CDR2 SMNVEV (reference sequence). This CDR3 is 17 amino acids long. The V and J ends lost 2 bases and 0 bases respectively, with 11 bases between them. The CDR3 DNA is TGTGCCAGCAGTTTAGCCGACAGCTACTCCTATAATTCACCCCTCCACTTT. It yields the protein CASSLADSYSYNSPLHF.

This sequence joins TRBV4-1 and TRBJ1-5; 8 positions match TRBD1. Germline trimming cut 0 bases from V and 0 bases from J; bases unmatched to any gene: 1. CDR3 length: 16 residues. Germline V gene data show CDR1 as MGHRA and CDR2 as YSYEKL. This CDR3 is CASSQETGASNQPQHF. The CDR3 DNA sequence: TGCGCCAGCAGCCAAGAGACAGGGGCTAGCAATCAGCCCCAGCATTTT.

The V call is TRBV11-2, the J call TRBJ2-3, with TRBD2 as a possible D gene (5 bases). The V and J ends lost 5 bases and 6 bases respectively, with 12 bases between them. The CDR3 loop spans 13 amino acids. Germline V lookup: CDR1 SGHAT, CDR2 FQNNGV. CDR3 bases: TGTGCCAGCAGCCTCCCCGGCGGGGATACGCAGTATTTT. Encoded protein: CASSLPGGDTQYF.

The chain has TRBV7-6 and TRBJ2-3; D is perhaps TRBD2 (5 bases). Germline values: CDR1 SGHVS, CDR2 FNYEAQ. This CDR3 has 16 amino acids. V lost 4 bases and J 1 base, leaving 15 bases between the germline ends. The CDR3 protein is CASSSGLSVGTDTQYF. The DNA of the CDR3 is TGTGCCAGCAGCTCCGGACTTAGCGTGGGCACAGATACGCAGTATTTT.

This chain connects TRBV4-1 to TRBJ1-1; the D is unclear. The CDR3 totals 11 residues. CDR1 is MGHRA and CDR2 is YSYEKL in the germline V gene. Trimming took 2 bases from V and 5 from J, leaving 3 bases between them. The CDR3 region has the DNA TGCGCCAGCAGCCAAACTACTGAAGCTTTCTTT. This gives the protein CASSQTTEAFF.